These 24 T cell receptor beta chains were sequenced from one sample in a study of blood T cell repertoires in COVID-19. This table comes from immunoSEQ multiplex PCR, and its TCRdb copy is limited to in-frame clones, with some not included. The sample has over 200,000 clones; over 75% are singletons. Sequences were obtained from peripheral blood. The source is a human donor in a cohort sampled during active COVID-19.

The V and J genes are TRBV18 and TRBJ2-5, with 14 positions matching TRBD2. V shed 5 bases, J shed 4 bases, and the junction held 3 bases outside the gene matches. CDR1 KGHSH and CDR2 LQKENI come from the germline V gene. CDR3 length: 15 amino acids. The CDR3 here is CASSSGLAGGETQYF. For the CDR3, the DNA is TGTGCCAGCTCATCCGGACTAGCGGGAGGAGAGACCCAGTACTTC. The variable domain in full, with the rest retrieved from reference TRBV18 and TRBJ2-5, is NAGVMQNPRHLVRRRGQEARLRCSPMKGHSHVYWYRQLPEEGLKFMVYLQKENIIDESGMPKERFSAEFPKEGPSILRIQQVVRGDSAAYFCASSSGLAGGETQYFGPGTRLLVL.

The chain recombines TRBV29-1 with TRBJ2-1, with D perhaps TRBD2 (5 bases). The germline V gene encodes CDR1 SQVTM and CDR2 ANQGSEA. The CDR3 is 14 residues long. In DNA form, the CDR3 reads TGCGTCGGAGCCCGGGGTCTCAACACCAATGAGCAGTTCTTC. This encodes CVGARGLNTNEQFF.

There are a few counts of this clone. The CDR3 bases are TGTGCCAGGAAGTCATCTTCCCGGACAGGGTTCCACGAGCAGTACTTC. It encodes CARKSSSRTGFHEQYF. V usage is TRBV19 and J usage is TRBJ2-7; TRBD1 matches at 8 bases. The CDR3 consists of 16 residues. V lost 9 bases, J lost 5 bases, and 18 bases stayed unmatched. CDR1 and CDR2 from the germline V gene are LNHDA and SQIVND (reference sequence). Supplemented by reference TRBV19 and TRBJ2-7, the full variable domain reads DGGITQSPKYLFRKEGQNVTLSCEQNLNHDAMYWYRQDPGQGLRLIYYSQIVNDFQKGDIAEGYSVSREKKESFPLTVTSAQKNPTAFYLCARKSSSRTGFHEQYFGPGTRLTVT.

To note about this clone: This sample also contains other DNA sequences that code for the same CDR3. The V call is TRBV18, the J call TRBJ1-1; tentatively, D is TRBD1 (5 bases). Looked up from germline, CDR1 is KGHSH and CDR2 is LQKENI. Trimming removed 3 bases at V and 1 base at J, with 6 bases between. This CDR3 comprises 13 residues. The CDR3 DNA sequence: TGTGCCAGCTCACCCGGACAGAACACTGAAGCTTTCTTT. It codes for CASSPGQNTEAFF.

The CDR3 spells CASSPGTSGKDTQYF. For the CDR3, the DNA is TGTGCCAGCAGCCCCGGGACTAGCGGGAAAGATACGCAGTATTTT. The J gene is TRBJ2-3, the V gene TRBV7-3; 13 nucleotides agree with TRBD2. Germline CDR1 SGHTA, CDR2 FQGTGA. V was clipped by 5 bases and J by 5 bases; unmatched bases: 4. The CDR3 runs to 15 residues.

The chain couples TRBV14 to TRBJ2-7, with D perhaps TRBD2 (6 bases). This CDR3 comprises 15 residues. Trimming took 4 bases from V and 6 from J, leaving 19 bases between them. Germline CDR1 reads SGHDN; CDR2 reads FVKESK. CDR3 sequence (DNA): TGTGCCAGCAGCCGACTACGGGGACTTAGGGGCGAGCAGTACTTC. Translated: CASSRLRGLRGEQYF.

The gene calls are TRBV21-1 and TRBJ1-4; the table names TRBD1, a call not compared with the DNA. TRBV21-1 is described as a pseudogene. The CDR3 runs 16 residues. CDR3: CASSKGAFLRVEKLFF. CDR3 nucleotide sequence: TGTGCCAGCAGCAAGGGGGCCTTTCTTCGGGTTGAAAAACTGTTTTTT.

The chain has TRBV6-5 and TRBJ2-7; 11 nucleotides agree with TRBD2. Trimming took 7 bases from V and 3 from J; bases not matched to a gene: 2. CDR1 and CDR2 (germline): MNHEY, SVGAGI. The CDR3 loop spans 13 amino acids. CDR3 sequence: CASMTSGVYEQYF. The CDR3 coding sequence is TGTGCCAGCATGACTAGCGGGGTCTACGAGCAGTACTTC.

V is TRBV24-1 and J is TRBJ2-1, with D perhaps matching TRBD1 (6 bases). Germline V gives CDR1 KGHDR, CDR2 SFDVKD. With 4 bases removed from V and 8 bases from J, the gap between germline ends came to 26 bases. CDR3 length: 18 amino acids. The CDR3 nucleotides read TGTGCCACCAGTGACCGTCAGGGTGGCCAGGGGCTTATCGATGAGCAGTTCTTC. It specifies CATSDRQGGQGLIDEQFF.

The V and J genes are TRBV24-1 and TRBJ2-5; D perhaps matches TRBD1 (5 bases). The germline gives CDR1 KGHDR, CDR2 SFDVKD. Deletions cut 5 bases from V and 1 base from J, with 16 bases between. The CDR3 has 16 amino acids. CDR3 coding DNA: TGTGCCACCAGTGGCCACGGGCAGGGTATCCAAGAGACCCAGTACTTC. Its translation is CATSGHGQGIQETQYF.

This chain links TRBV11-1 with TRBJ2-4, with a tentative D call TRBD1 (6 bases). CDR3 length equals 13 residues. Per germline, CDR1 SGHAT and CDR2 FQDESV (reference sequence). The V and J ends lost 2 bases and 12 bases respectively, with 14 bases between them. CDR3 amino acids: CASSLIGGLSQYF. The DNA for the CDR3 is TGTGCCAGCAGCTTAATTGGGGGCTTAAGTCAGTACTTC. Full variable domain (rest looked up from reference TRBV11-1 and TRBJ2-4): EAEVAQSPRYKITEKSQAVAFWCDPISGHATLYWYRQILGQGPELLVQFQDESVVDDSQLPKDRFSAERLKGVDSTLKIQPAELGDSAMYLCASSLIGGLSQYFGAGTRLSVL.

This sequence joins TRBV6-4 and TRBJ2-7, with 7 nucleotides matching TRBD1. The CDR3 is 15 residues long. With V trimmed by 6 bases and J by 2 bases, 10 bases remained unmatched. Per the germline V gene, CDR1 is MRHNA and CDR2 is SNTAGT. As DNA, the CDR3 is TGTGCCAGCAGCGAAGGACAGGTTACTCCCTACGAGCAGTACTTC. It translates to CASSEGQVTPYEQYF.

The chain combines TRBV10-3 with TRBJ1-2, with 9 nucleotides matching TRBD1. V trimming: 6 bases; J trimming: 7 bases; junction bases outside the gene matches: 6. The CDR3 is made up of 13 amino acids. The germline CDR1 and CDR2 sequences are ENHRY and SYGVKD. The CDR3 region has the DNA TGTGCCATCAGCGAACAGGGGGCGCCTGGCTACACCTTC. Translated: CAISEQGAPGYTF.

This chain links TRBV24-1 with TRBJ2-7; TRBD1 agrees at 10 bases. The CDR3 length is 15 residues. The J segment lost 4 bases and the V segment lost 4 bases, leaving 6 bases of the junction unmatched. Germline CDR1 KGHDR, CDR2 SFDVKD. The CDR3 here is CATSDPTGGSYEQYF. CDR3 bases: TGTGCCACCAGTGACCCGACAGGGGGCTCTTACGAGCAGTACTTC.

The genes are TRBV6-2 or TRBV6-3 and TRBJ1-1; 9 nucleotides align to TRBD1. Germline V gene data show CDR1 as MNHEY and CDR2 as SVGEGT. CDR3 size: 18 residues. Unmatched junction bases numbered 13, after V lost 2 bases and J lost 3 bases. The CDR3 protein is CASSYLGQGLGWDTEAFF. In nucleotides, the CDR3 is TGTGCCAGCAGTTACCTTGGACAGGGGCTGGGGTGGGACACTGAAGCTTTCTTT.

This clone was picked up a small number of times. V and J are TRBV9 and TRBJ2-7, with D uncertain. CDR3 length: 13 amino acids. Trimming left V 0 bases short and J 0 bases short, with 4 bases between. The germline CDR1 and CDR2 sequences are SGDLS and YYNGEE. CDR3 in amino acids: CASSVASSYEQYF. In nucleotides, the CDR3 is TGTGCCAGCAGCGTAGCCAGCTCCTACGAGCAGTACTTC.

The genes are TRBV5-8 and TRBJ1-5, with 9 bases lining up with TRBD1. CDR3 length: 15 residues. J gave up 6 bases and V 5 bases, and 9 bases lay outside the gene matches. Germline lookup yields CDR1 SGHTS and CDR2 YDEGEE. The CDR3, as DNA: TGTGCCAGCAGTTCCGGGACAGGGATCTCTCAGCCCCAGCATTTT. Encoded protein: CASSSGTGISQPQHF.

The V gene is TRBV7-8, the J gene TRBJ1-2, with D possibly TRBD1 on 6 matching bases. Germline assignment: CDR1 SGHVS and CDR2 FQNEAQ. CDR3 length equals 12 residues. The V end was cut by 5 bases, the J end by 10 bases, with 14 bases between. The chain's CDR3 is CASSTTGLDYTF. In DNA form, the CDR3 reads TGTGCCAGCAGCACGACAGGATTAGACTACACCTTC.

The chain carries TRBV5-1 and TRBJ1-2; maybe TRBD1 (6 bases). Germline values: CDR1 SGHRS, CDR2 YFSETQ. The CDR3 is 13 amino acids. Trimming removed 0 bases from V and 3 bases from J, with 6 bases in between. The CDR3 region is CASSLDRDYGYTF. In DNA, the CDR3 is TGCGCCAGCAGCTTGGACAGGGACTATGGCTACACCTTC.

The genes are TRBV12-2 and TRBJ2-2; the table gives TRBD1 as D, unverified against the DNA. TRBV12-2 is a pseudogene locus. CDR3 size: 17 residues. The CDR3: CASRLAQVRLGSGELFF. Written as DNA, the CDR3 is TGTGCAAGTCGCTTAGCGCAGGTCAGATTAGGCTCCGGGGAGCTGTTTTTT.

This sequence joins TRBV29-1 and TRBJ2-7; D gene uncertain. Germline CDR1 reads SQVTM; CDR2 reads ANQGSEA. Trimming pared 0 bases from V and 2 bases from J, leaving 11 bases between. CDR3 size: 14 residues. The CDR3 is CSVEDAGSPYEQYF. DNA for the CDR3: TGCAGCGTTGAAGACGCAGGCAGCCCCTACGAGCAGTACTTC.

J is TRBJ1-5 and V is TRBV7-2; D perhaps matches TRBD1 (5 bases). V lost 5 bases to trimming and J lost 3 bases, with 14 bases between them. CDR3 length: 15 amino acids. The germline V gene has CDR1 SGHTA and CDR2 FQGNSA. The CDR3: CASSDASGYNQPQHF. The CDR3 DNA follows: TGTGCCAGCAGCGACGCGTCAGGGTACAATCAGCCCCAGCATTTT.

This sequence joins TRBV7-2 and TRBJ2-1; 14 nucleotides align to TRBD2. The length of the CDR3 is 17 residues. Germline assignment: CDR1 SGHTA and CDR2 FQGNSA. V gave up 5 bases and J gave up 7 bases; unmatched junction bases: 10. CDR3 DNA sequence: TGTGCCAGCAGCGCCGGGACTAGCGGGGGAGAACGGAATGAGCAGTTCTTC. Translation: CASSAGTSGGERNEQFF.

The table lists this clone with a count of one. This chain links TRBV24-1 with TRBJ2-1; 12 bases map to TRBD2. V lost 4 bases and J lost 4; bases outside the gene matches: 4. CDR1 is KGHDR, CDR2 SFDVKD, per germline. This CDR3 comprises 16 residues. CDR3 loop: CATSDWTSGTYNEQFF. The CDR3 coding sequence is TGTGCCACCAGTGACTGGACTAGCGGGACTTACAATGAGCAGTTCTTC.